The sequence of this T cell receptor beta chain was determined in a study of OX40 agonist ivuxolimab in advanced cancers. Study-wide context: It was permissible to have had prior anti-PD-1, anti-PD-L1 or anti-CTLA-4 therapy, and about 40% had some. General study findings and limits: Not determined was the antigen specificity of the expanded peripheral T cells.

Assay: immunoSEQ multiplex PCR; the TCRdb copy retains only in-frame clones and omits some. Among about 75,000 clones listed, about 88% were seen once. The junction had 4 bases not matched to a gene; V was cut back by 8 bases and J by 1 base. The germline gives CDR1 SGHTA, CDR2 FQGNSA. This CDR3 contains 14 residues. Comments on this clone: As yet, its antigen is unknown.

The chain links TRBV7-2 to TRBJ2-2; 7 bases are a match to TRBD1. Material: CD4+ or CD8+ T cells sorted from blood, obtained in a trial of the OX40 agonist ivuxolimab. This TCR was sampled from an adult with an advanced solid tumor such as melanoma, head and neck, liver or kidney cancer. The CDR3 loop is CASLRGRNTGELFF. Here the CDR3 DNA reads TGTGCCAGCCTTAGGGGGCGGAACACCGGGGAGCTGTTTTTT.